The entry below gives a single T cell receptor beta chain sequence along with its context. This entry belongs to a study of blood T cell repertoires in COVID-19. Study-level background: PBMCs, B-cell-depleted T cells, or T cells were the source of the cDNA or gDNA that made up the material.

Each recovered donor of Cohort 3 presented with two negative PCRs, clearance, or symptom resolution. The J segment lost 7 bases and the V segment lost 0 bases, leaving 2 bases of the junction unmatched. CDR1 is LGHDT and CDR2 is YNNKEL in the germline V gene (reference sequence). The CDR3 runs to 14 residues. TCRdb keeps only in-frame clones here, not all; method: immunoSEQ multiplex PCR. The sample shows about 470,000 clones, roughly 87% of them seen only once. The source of this sequence is a woman between 18 and 29 years old who had recovered from COVID-19. The sequenced sample consisted of PBMCs or T cells enriched from blood (not recorded which). The genes are TRBV3-1 (or the pseudogene TRBV3-2) and TRBJ2-7; TRBD1 aligns across 11 bases. The CDR3 sequence: CASSQDGTGGEQYF. In nucleotides, the CDR3 is TGTGCCAGCAGCCAAGATGGGACAGGGGGGGAGCAGTACTTC.